This T cell receptor (beta chain) was sequenced for a study of T cells in Graves' hyperthyroidism and ophthalmopathy. Study-wide results and limits: The majority of expanded thyroid clonotypes above 0.001 also appeared in blood.

There were TCR beta CDR3 regions amplified from RNA transcripts. The HTBI primer set drove a first-round RT-PCR of the TCR CDR3. TCRdb itself ran the multiplex PCR reads through MiXCR, one entry per CDR3 protein. Of 750,000 to 900,000 distinct CDR3 sequences in the sample, about 38% are singletons; the top ten hold 8.9%. Recently diagnosed hyperthyroidism of less than 2 months' duration affected patients aged 18 to 65. Reasons for excluding patients were uncontrolled infection, other autoimmune disease, pregnancy or lactation. Out of approximately 10 ml of fresh peripheral blood came the PBMCs. A remark on this clonotype: Its antigen remains unknown.

V shed 1 base and J shed 4 bases, with 9 bases lying between them. Germline loops: CDR1 SGHVS, CDR2 FNYEAQ. This CDR3 is built from 14 residues. Sequencing used blood. The sequence was collected from a man aged 18 to 35 with Graves' hyperthyroidism. V gene TRBV7-6 combines with J gene TRBJ2-3, with a weak D call TRBD2 (6 bases). CDR3 DNA sequence: TGTGCCAGCAGCTTAGGGGGAGGTGCAGATACGCAGTATTTT. Its translation: CASSLGGGADTQYF.